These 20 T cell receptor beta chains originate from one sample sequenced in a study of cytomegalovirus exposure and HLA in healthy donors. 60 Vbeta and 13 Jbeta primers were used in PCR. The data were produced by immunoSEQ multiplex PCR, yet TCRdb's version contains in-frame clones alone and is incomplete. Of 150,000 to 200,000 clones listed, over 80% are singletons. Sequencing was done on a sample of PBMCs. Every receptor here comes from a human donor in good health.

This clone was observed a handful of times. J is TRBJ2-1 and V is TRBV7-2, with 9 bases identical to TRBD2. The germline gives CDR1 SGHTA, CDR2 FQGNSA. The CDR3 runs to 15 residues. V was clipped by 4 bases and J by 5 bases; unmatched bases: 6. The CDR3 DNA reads TGTGCCAGCAGCTGGGCGGGGGGGCGGAACAATGAGCAGTTCTTC. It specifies CASSWAGGRNNEQFF.

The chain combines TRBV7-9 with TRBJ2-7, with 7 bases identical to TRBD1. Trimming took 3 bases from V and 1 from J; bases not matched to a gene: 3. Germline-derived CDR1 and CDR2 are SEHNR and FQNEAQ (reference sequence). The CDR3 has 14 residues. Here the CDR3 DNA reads TGTGCCAGCAGCTTTTGGGACAGATCCTACGAGCAGTACTTC. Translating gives CASSFWDRSYEQYF.

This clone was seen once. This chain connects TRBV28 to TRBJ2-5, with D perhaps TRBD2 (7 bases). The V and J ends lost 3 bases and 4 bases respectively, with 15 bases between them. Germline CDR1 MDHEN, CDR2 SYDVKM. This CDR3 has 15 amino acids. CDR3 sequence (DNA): TGTGCCAGCAGTTTCTTAATTGGGGGGGCAGAGACCCAGTACTTC. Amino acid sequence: CASSFLIGGAETQYF.

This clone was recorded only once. The CDR3 sequence is CASSMAGGAYNEQFF. As DNA, the CDR3 is TGTGCCAGTAGTATGGCGGGGGGGGCCTACAATGAGCAGTTCTTC. The chain has TRBV19 and TRBJ2-1; 9 bases match TRBD2. Germline loops: CDR1 LNHDA, CDR2 SQIVND (reference sequence). V dropped 3 bases and J dropped 2; count of bases not matched to a gene: 2. The CDR3 contains 15 residues.

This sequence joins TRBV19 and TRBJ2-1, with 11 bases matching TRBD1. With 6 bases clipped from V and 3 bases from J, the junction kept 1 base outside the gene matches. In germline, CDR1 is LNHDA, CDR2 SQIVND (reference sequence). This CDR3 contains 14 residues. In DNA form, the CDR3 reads TGTGCCAGTAGGGGACAGGGGGGCTACAATGAGCAGTTCTTC. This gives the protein CASRGQGGYNEQFF.

The CDR3 DNA reads as TGTGCCAGCACCCAGACAGGGTACAATGAGCAGTTCTTC. Translated, it gives CASTQTGYNEQFF. V usage is TRBV6-6 and J usage is TRBJ2-1; 7 bases line up with TRBD1. Trimming took 7 bases from V and 4 from J; bases not matched to a gene: 4. The CDR3 extends over 13 amino acids. The germline V gene encodes CDR1 MNHNY and CDR2 SVGAGI (reference sequence).

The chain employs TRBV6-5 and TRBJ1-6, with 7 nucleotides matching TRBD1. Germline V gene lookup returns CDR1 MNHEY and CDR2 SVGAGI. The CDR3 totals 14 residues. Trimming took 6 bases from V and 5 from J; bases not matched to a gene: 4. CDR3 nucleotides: TGTGCCAGCAGACCGGGACAGAATAATTCACCCCTCCACTTT. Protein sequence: CASRPGQNNSPLHF.

For the CDR3, the DNA is TGTGCCAGTAGTACGACAGGGGGCCTCAATCAGCCCCAGCATTTT. Translating it yields CASSTTGGLNQPQHF. The V call is TRBV19, the J call TRBJ1-5, with TRBD1 identical over 10 bases. Germline V gene data show CDR1 as LNHDA and CDR2 as SQIVND (reference sequence). With V trimmed by 4 bases and J by 3 bases, 3 bases remained unmatched. The CDR3 extends over 15 amino acids.

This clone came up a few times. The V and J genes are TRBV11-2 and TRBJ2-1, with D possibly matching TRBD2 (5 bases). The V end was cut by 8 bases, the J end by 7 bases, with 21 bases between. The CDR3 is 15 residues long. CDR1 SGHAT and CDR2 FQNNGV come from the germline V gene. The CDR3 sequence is CASELPLLTGNEQFF. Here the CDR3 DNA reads TGTGCCAGCGAACTCCCCCTCCTGACGGGGAATGAGCAGTTCTTC.

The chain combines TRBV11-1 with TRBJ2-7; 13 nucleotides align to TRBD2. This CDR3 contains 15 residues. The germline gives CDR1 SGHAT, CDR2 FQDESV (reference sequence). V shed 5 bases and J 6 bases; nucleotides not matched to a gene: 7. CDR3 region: CASSLTSGGAGEQYF. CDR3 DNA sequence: TGTGCCAGCAGCCTAACTAGCGGGGGGGCAGGCGAGCAGTACTTC. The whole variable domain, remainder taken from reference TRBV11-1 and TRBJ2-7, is EAEVAQSPRYKITEKSQAVAFWCDPISGHATLYWYRQILGQGPELLVQFQDESVVDDSQLPKDRFSAERLKGVDSTLKIQPAELGDSAMYLCASSLTSGGAGEQYFGPGTRLTVT.

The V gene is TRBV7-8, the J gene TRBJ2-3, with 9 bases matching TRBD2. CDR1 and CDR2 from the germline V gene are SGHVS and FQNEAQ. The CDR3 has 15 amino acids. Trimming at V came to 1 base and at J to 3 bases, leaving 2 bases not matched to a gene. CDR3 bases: TGTGCCAGCAGCTTAGTCGCGGGGGGGACAGATACGCAGTATTTT. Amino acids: CASSLVAGGTDTQYF. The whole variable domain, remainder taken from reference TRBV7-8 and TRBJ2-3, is GAGVSQSPRYKVAKRGQDVALRCDPISGHVSLFWYQQALGQGPEFLTYFQNEAQLDKSGLPSDRFFAERPEGSVSTLKIQRTQQEDSAVYLCASSLVAGGTDTQYFGPGTRLTVL.

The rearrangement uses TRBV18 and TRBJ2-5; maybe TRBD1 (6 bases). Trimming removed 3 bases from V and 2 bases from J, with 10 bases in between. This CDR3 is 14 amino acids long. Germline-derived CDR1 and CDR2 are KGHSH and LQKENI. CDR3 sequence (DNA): TGTGCCAGCTCACCCGACAGGAGACAAGAGACCCAGTACTTC. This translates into CASSPDRRQETQYF.

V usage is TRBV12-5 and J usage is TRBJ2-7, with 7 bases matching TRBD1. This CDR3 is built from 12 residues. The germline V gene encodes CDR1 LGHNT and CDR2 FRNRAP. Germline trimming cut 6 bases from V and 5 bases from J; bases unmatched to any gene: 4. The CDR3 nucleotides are TGTGCTAGTGGGACAGGGTTCGACGAGCAGTACTTC. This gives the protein CASGTGFDEQYF.

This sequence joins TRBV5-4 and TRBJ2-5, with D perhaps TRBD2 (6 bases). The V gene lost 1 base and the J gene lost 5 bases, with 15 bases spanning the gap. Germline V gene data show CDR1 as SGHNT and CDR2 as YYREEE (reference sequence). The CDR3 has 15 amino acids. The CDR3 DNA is TGTGCCAGCAGCTTGAACACGGGGGTGGGGGAGACCCAGTACTTC. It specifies CASSLNTGVGETQYF.

The CDR3 region is CASSLAGWGGQPQHF. The CDR3 coding sequence is TGCGCCAGCAGCTTGGCCGGCTGGGGAGGTCAGCCCCAGCATTTT. The chain employs TRBV5-1 and TRBJ1-5; the D is unclear. CDR3 length: 15 amino acids. The V end was cut by 0 bases, the J end by 6 bases, with 13 bases between. Germline V lookup: CDR1 SGHRS, CDR2 YFSETQ.

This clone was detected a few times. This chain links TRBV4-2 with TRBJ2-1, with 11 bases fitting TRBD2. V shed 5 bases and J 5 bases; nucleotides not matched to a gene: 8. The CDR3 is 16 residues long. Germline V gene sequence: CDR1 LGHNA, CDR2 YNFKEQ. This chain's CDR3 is CASSSRLAGLNNEQFF. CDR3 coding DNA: TGTGCCAGCAGCTCCCGACTAGCGGGGCTAAACAATGAGCAGTTCTTC.

CDR3 region: CASSLVQGFHEQYF. The CDR3 DNA reads as TGTGCCAGCAGTTTGGTACAGGGGTTCCACGAGCAGTACTTC. The rearrangement links TRBV28 to TRBJ2-5; 7 bases line up with TRBD1. The J call may be incorrect, as the DNA end agrees better with TRBJ2-7. Germline V lookup: CDR1 MDHEN, CDR2 SYDVKM. The CDR3 has 14 residues.

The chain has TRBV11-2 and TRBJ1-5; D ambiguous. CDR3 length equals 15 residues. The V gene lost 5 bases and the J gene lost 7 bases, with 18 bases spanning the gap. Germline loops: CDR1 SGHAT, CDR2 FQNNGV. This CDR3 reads CASSPTTGSGQPQHF. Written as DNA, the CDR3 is TGTGCCAGCAGCCCCACCACGGGGTCCGGGCAGCCCCAGCATTTT.

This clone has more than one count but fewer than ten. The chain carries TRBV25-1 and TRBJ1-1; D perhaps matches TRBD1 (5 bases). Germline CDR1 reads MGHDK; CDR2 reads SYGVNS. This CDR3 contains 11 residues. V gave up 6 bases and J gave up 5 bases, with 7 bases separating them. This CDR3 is CASRAGTEAFF. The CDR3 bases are TGTGCCAGCAGAGCAGGGACTGAAGCTTTCTTT.

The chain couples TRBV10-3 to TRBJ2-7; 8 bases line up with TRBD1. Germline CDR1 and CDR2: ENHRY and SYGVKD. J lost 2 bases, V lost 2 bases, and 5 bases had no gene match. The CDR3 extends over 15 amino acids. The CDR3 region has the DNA TGTGCCATCAGTGAGAAGACAGGGGAAACCTACGAGCAGTACTTC. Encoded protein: CAISEKTGETYEQYF.